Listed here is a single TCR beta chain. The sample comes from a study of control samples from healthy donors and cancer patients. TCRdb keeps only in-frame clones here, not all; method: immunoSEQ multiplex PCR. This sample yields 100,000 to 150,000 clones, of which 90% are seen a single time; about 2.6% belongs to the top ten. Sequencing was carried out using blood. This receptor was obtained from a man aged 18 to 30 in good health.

DNA for the CDR3: TGTGCCACCAGTGATCGGGACTATAATCAGCCCCAGCATTTT. Its translation is CATSDRDYNQPQHF. V gene TRBV24-1 combines with J gene TRBJ1-5; a possible D gene is TRBD1 (5 bases). CDR3 length: 14 amino acids. Per the germline V gene, CDR1 is KGHDR and CDR2 is SFDVKD. V lost 3 bases and J lost 4, with 9 bases in between.